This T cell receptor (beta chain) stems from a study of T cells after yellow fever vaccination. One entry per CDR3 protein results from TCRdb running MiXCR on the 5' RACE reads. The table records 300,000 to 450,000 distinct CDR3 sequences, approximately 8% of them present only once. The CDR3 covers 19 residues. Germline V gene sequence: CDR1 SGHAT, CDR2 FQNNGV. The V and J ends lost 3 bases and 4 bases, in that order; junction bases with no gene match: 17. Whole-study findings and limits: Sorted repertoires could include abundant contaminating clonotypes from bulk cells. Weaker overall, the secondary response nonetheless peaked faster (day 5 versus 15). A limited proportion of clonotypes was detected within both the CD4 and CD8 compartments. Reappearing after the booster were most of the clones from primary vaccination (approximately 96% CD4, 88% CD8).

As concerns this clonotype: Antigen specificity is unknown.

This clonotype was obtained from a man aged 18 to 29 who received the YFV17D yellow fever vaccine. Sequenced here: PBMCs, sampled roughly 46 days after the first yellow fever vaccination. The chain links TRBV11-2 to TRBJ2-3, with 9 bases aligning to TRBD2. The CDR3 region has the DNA TGTGCCAGCAGCTTTCGGGGACTAGCTGGGTGGGCCAACCCAGATACGCAGTATTTT. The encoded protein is CASSFRGLAGWANPDTQYF.